The sequence of this T cell receptor (beta chain) was determined in a study of PD-L1 blockade in urothelial cancer. For the study at large: Patients with male sex and bladder-origin urothelial cancer accounted for about 90% of the 29 enrolled.

Time point indicated: pretreatment peripheral blood. Patients had urothelial carcinoma that was locally advanced or metastatic. This CDR3 spans 15 amino acids. With 0 bases clipped from V and 6 bases from J, the junction kept 5 bases outside the gene matches. CDR1 LGHNA and CDR2 YNFKEQ come from the germline V gene. This clone showed up just a few times. The data were produced by immunoSEQ multiplex PCR, yet TCRdb's version contains in-frame clones alone and is incomplete. In the table there are about 95,000 clones, around 90% of which are singletons. This chain connects TRBV4-2 to TRBJ2-1; 7 bases map to TRBD2. The clonotype originates from a man in his sixties with urothelial cancer. This sample comprised PBMCs, obtained around atezolizumab (anti-PD-L1) treatment. This chain's CDR3 is CASSQDRWGGNEQFF. DNA of the CDR3: TGTGCCAGCAGCCAAGATCGGTGGGGGGGCAATGAGCAGTTCTTC.